Listed below are T cell receptor beta chains from one sample, sequenced in a study of post-analysis software for immune sequencing data. TCRdb recomputed calls from the PCR reads with MiXCR, one row per CDR3 protein. Here the sample spans fewer than 700,000 distinct CDR3 sequences, about 44% being singletons. Source material: blood. The receptors come from a girl aged 10 to 17 with multiple sclerosis. Both conserved end residues are part of each CDR3. Fields, in order: J gene, D gene, clone size, V gene, CDR3 protein, CDR3 DNA. A D gene is named only where the DNA matches it firmly. Some rows mark clone size as missing; the rest say once, few, many or name a class of expanded clone.

>TRBJ1-2|.|.|TRBV7-9
CASSVTGGYTF
TGTGCCAGCAGCGTGACAGGAGGCTACACCTTC
>TRBJ2-1|.|few|TRBV5-1
CASSLVKGNDEQFF
TGCGCCAGCAGCTTGGTTAAAGGGAATGATGAGCAGTTCTTC
>TRBJ2-3|TRBD1|few|TRBV29-1
CSVTDRARRPDTQYF
TGCAGCGTCACGGACAGGGCCAGGCGCCCAGATACGCAGTATTTT
>TRBJ2-7|.|.|TRBV5-1
CASSQQGSEQYF
TGCGCCAGCAGCCAACAGGGAAGTGAGCAGTACTTC
>TRBJ1-1|.|.|TRBV12-3/TRBV12-4
CASSYSPTSAFF
TGTGCCAGCAGTTACTCACCGACCTCAGCTTTCTTT
>TRBJ2-3|TRBD2|.|TRBV20-1
CSARGGITDTQYF
TGCAGTGCTAGGGGGGGGATCACAGATACGCAGTATTTT
>TRBJ1-1|.|.|TRBV25-1
CASREGRGGTEAFF
TGTGCCAGCAGGGAGGGACGCGGCGGCACTGAAGCTTTCTTT
>TRBJ1-2|TRBD1|.|TRBV5-1
CASSLEGQGVLTF
TGCGCCAGCAGCCTGGAGGGACAGGGGGTTCTCACCTTC
>TRBJ2-3|.|few|TRBV4-1
CASSPKEQGTTDTQYF
TGCGCCAGCAGCCCCAAAGAACAGGGTACCACAGATACGCAGTATTTT
>TRBJ1-1|.|.|TRBV6-5
CASSYLSRGMNTEAFF
TGTGCCAGCAGTTACCTCTCAAGGGGGATGAACACTGAAGCTTTCTTT
>TRBJ2-3|.|.|TRBV12-3/TRBV12-4
CASSFRRRNPTDTQYF
TGTGCCAGCAGTTTTAGGCGGCGCAACCCCACAGATACGCAGTATTTT
>TRBJ2-1|TRBD2|.|TRBV4-2
CASSQVGGLAGGSPANEQFF
TGTGCCAGCAGCCAAGTGGGGGGACTAGCGGGGGGCTCCCCCGCTAATGAGCAGTTCTTC
>TRBJ2-7|.|.|TRBV5-1
CASSGNQAYEQYF
TGCGCCAGCAGCGGGAACCAGGCCTACGAGCAGTACTTC
>TRBJ2-5|TRBD2|.|TRBV9
CASSVLAGGPRETQYF
TGTGCCAGCAGCGTCTTAGCGGGGGGGCCGAGGGAGACCCAGTACTTC
>TRBJ2-1|.|.|TRBV4-1
CASSLEALSYNEQFF
TGCGCCAGCAGCCTTGAGGCCCTCTCCTACAATGAGCAGTTCTTC
>TRBJ2-1|.|.|TRBV4-1
CASKKAAGLLWNEQFF
TGCGCCAGCAAAAAAGCCGCAGGGCTTTTATGGAATGAGCAGTTCTTC
>TRBJ2-7|TRBD2|few|TRBV12-3/TRBV12-4
CASTQSGGVSYEQYF
TGTGCCAGCACCCAGAGCGGGGGGGTCTCCTACGAGCAGTACTTC
>TRBJ2-4|.|.|TRBV5-1
CASRSERTGNIQYF
TGCGCCAGCAGGTCGGAGCGGACGGGGAACATTCAGTACTTC
>TRBJ1-3|.|.|TRBV7-2
CASSLVPGNTIYF
TGTGCCAGCAGCTTAGTGCCTGGAAACACCATATATTTT
>TRBJ2-7|TRBD2|.|TRBV12-3/TRBV12-4
CASSRTSPYEQYF
TGTGCCAGCAGTCGGACTAGTCCCTACGAGCAGTACTTC
>TRBJ1-4|TRBD1|.|TRBV3-1
CASSHRPGTGEKLFF
TGTGCCAGCAGCCACCGACCGGGGACAGGGGAAAAACTGTTTTTT
>TRBJ1-5|.|few|TRBV7-7
CASSSRLDQPQHF
TGTGCCAGCAGCTCCAGGCTGGATCAGCCCCAGCATTTT
>TRBJ2-5|.|.|TRBV11-2
CASSLGGNYQETQYF
TGTGCCAGCAGCTTAGGAGGGAATTACCAAGAGACCCAGTACTTC